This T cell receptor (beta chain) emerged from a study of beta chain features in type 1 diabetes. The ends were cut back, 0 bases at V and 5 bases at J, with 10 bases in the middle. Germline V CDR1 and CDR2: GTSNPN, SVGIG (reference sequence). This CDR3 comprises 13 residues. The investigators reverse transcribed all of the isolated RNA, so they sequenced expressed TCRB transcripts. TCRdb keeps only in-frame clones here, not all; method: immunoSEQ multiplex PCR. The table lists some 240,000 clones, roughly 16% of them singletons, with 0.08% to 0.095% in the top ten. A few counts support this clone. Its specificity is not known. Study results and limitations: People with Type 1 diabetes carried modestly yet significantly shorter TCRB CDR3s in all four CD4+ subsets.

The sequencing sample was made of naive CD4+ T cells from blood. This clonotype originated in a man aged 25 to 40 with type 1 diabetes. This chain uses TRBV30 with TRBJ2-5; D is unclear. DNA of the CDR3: TGTGCCTGGAGTGTCAGGCCTTACGAGACCCAGTACTTC. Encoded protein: CAWSVRPYETQYF. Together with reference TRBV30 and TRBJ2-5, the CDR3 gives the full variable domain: SQTIHQWPATLVQPVGSPLSLECTVEGTSNPNLYWYRQAAGRGLQLLFYSVGIGQISSEVPQNLSASRPQDRQFILSSKKLLLSDSGFYLCAWSVRPYETQYFGPGTRLLVL.